This T cell receptor (beta chain) was captured in a study of cytotoxic CD8 clonotypes in ibrutinib-treated CLL. The overall study: IGHV unmutated 17; relapsed/refractory 11; treatment-naive some 14. Study conclusions and caveats: Contraction or stability on treatment characterized the public clonotypes, which were uncommon. Samples from sustained-remission and progressing patients were taken at different times.

Repertoires were generated with immunoSEQ multiplex PCR, while TCRdb's copy carries only in-frame clones and drops some. The sample has roughly 180,000 clones; roughly four fifths are singletons. CDR3 size: 14 residues. Trimming took 4 bases from V and 6 from J; bases not matched to a gene: 4. Looked up from germline, CDR1 is MDHEN and CDR2 is SYDVKM. This clone was found once. Antigen: not known. The chain has TRBV28 and TRBJ1-4; 8 bases line up with TRBD1. This receptor was obtained from a human donor with chronic lymphocytic leukemia. This sample comprised PBMCs, obtained after 24 months of ibrutinib treatment. The CDR3 loop is CASSSRTGYEKLFF. CDR3 DNA sequence: TGTGCCAGCAGTTCGAGGACAGGGTATGAAAAACTGTTTTTT.